This TCR beta chain was found in a study of blood T cell repertoires in COVID-19. About the research overall: COVID-19 samples, acute and convalescent, were from the United States, Italy and Spain. The analysed material was cDNA or gDNA that came from T cells, B-cell-depleted T cells, or PBMCs.

After removal of 11 bases from V and 4 bases from J, the junction contained 10 bases not matched to a gene. Germline V gives CDR1 MNHEY, CDR2 SVGAGI. This CDR3 has 13 residues. Original data processing: Estimated nucleated cell counts came from reference gene primer amplification. TCRdb's table, derived via immunoSEQ multiplex PCR, lists solely in-frame clones and lacks some. That table supplies the V and J calls and clone size; D and trimming were determined from the DNA. The data contain tens of thousands of clones, 74% of them singletons. Material: peripheral blood. The genes are TRBV6-5 and TRBJ2-7, with 8 bases aligning to TRBD1. The receptor was isolated from a woman older than 75 with acute or convalescent COVID-19. The DNA of the CDR3 is TGTGCCGGCTCCCCAGGACAGGGTTACGAGCAGTACTTC. Its translation: CAGSPGQGYEQYF.